The clone carrying this T cell receptor (beta chain) was counted a few times. What it recognizes is unknown. A multiplex PCR was run with 60 Vbeta primers and 13 Jbeta primers. Sequencing used immunoSEQ multiplex PCR; TCRdb keeps in-frame clones, though not all of them. The table lists about 77,000 clones, around 82% of them singletons, with approximately 3.4% in the top ten. This CDR3 is 15 amino acids long. Germline lookup yields CDR1 SGHTS and CDR2 YDEGEE. V dropped 4 bases and J dropped 0 bases, with 11 bases sitting between them. This entry is derived from a study of cytomegalovirus exposure and HLA in healthy donors. Background on the study: Caucasian-associated ancestry cluster membership applied to about four fifths of approximately 400 genotyped donors.

Broader study findings: Most TCR beta V segments were productive about 87% or about 30% of the time in an earlier analysis.

The gene calls are TRBV5-8 and TRBJ1-5; D is possibly TRBD1 (5 bases). The clonotype originates from a man between 40 and 49 years old in good health and CMV-seronegative. Sequencing was done on a sample of PBMCs. CDR3 sequence (DNA): TGTGCCAGCAGCCCGGAGGGGACTAGCAATCAGCCCCAGCATTTT. Amino acids: CASSPEGTSNQPQHF.